These 19 T cell receptor beta chains were all obtained from the same sample, sequenced in a study of monozygotic twins with inflammatory bowel disease. TCRdb re-called the 5' RACE reads, yielding one record per CDR3 amino acid sequence without DNA. The listing records some 150,000 distinct CDR3 sequences. Sequenced sample: blood. These receptors were obtained from a human donor with ulcerative colitis or Crohn's disease, or a healthy co-twin of an affected twin (not recorded which).

V gene TRBV6-5 combines with J gene TRBJ1-2; TCRdb names TRBD1, which stays unverified in the absence of DNA. The CDR3 extends over 14 amino acids. Germline V lookup: CDR1 MNHEY, CDR2 SVGAGI. This chain's CDR3 is CASSYSRDPGDCTF.

J is TRBJ2-5 and V is TRBV24-1; there is no DNA to check the TCRdb D call of TRBD2. The CDR3 is made up of 14 amino acids. Germline CDR1 reads KGHDR; CDR2 reads SFDVKD. CDR3 sequence: CATSDPYRQETQYF.

The chain carries TRBV6-5 and TRBJ2-3. The CDR3 consists of 13 residues. Germline V CDR1 and CDR2: MNHEY, SVGAGI. This CDR3 reads CASSVPDTDTQYF.

This sequence joins TRBV7-6 and TRBJ2-7; TCRdb outputs TRBD2, but without DNA this stays unchecked. Looked up from germline, CDR1 is SGHVS and CDR2 is FNYEAQ. The CDR3 totals 16 residues. CDR3 loop: CASSFQEGLNSYEQYF.

The chain uses TRBV19 and TRBJ2-4; TCRdb names TRBD1, which stays unverified in the absence of DNA. Germline V gives CDR1 LNHDA, CDR2 SQIVND (reference sequence). There are 16 residues in the CDR3. The CDR3 spells CASSVTVNAAKNIQYF.

This chain connects TRBV19 to TRBJ1-1; absent DNA, TCRdb's TRBD1 call cannot be checked. The CDR3 extends over 13 amino acids. CDR1 and CDR2 (germline): LNHDA, SQIVND (reference sequence). Here the CDR3 reads CASSSRQGIEAFF.

CDR3 residues: CASSFPGGGGNEQFF. The V call is TRBV7-2, the J call TRBJ2-1; TCRdb's D gene call, TRBD1, goes unchecked for lack of DNA. The germline CDR1 and CDR2 sequences are SGHTA and FQGNSA. The CDR3 totals 15 residues. Full variable domain (rest looked up from reference TRBV7-2 and TRBJ2-1): GAGVSQSPSNKVTEKGKDVELRCDPISGHTALYWYRQSLGQGLEFLIYFQGNSAPDKSGLPSDRFSAERTGGSVSTLTIQRTQQEDSAVYLCASSFPGGGGNEQFFGPGTRLTVL.

This chain connects TRBV29-1 to TRBJ2-5. Germline-derived CDR1 and CDR2 are SQVTM and ANQGSEA. The CDR3 totals 14 residues. The CDR3 sequence is CSVETQSYQETQYF.

The chain recombines TRBV3-1 with TRBJ2-1; TCRdb's D call, TRBD1, is unchecked because there is no DNA. The CDR3 has 17 amino acids. Germline V gene data show CDR1 as LGHDT and CDR2 as YNNKEL (reference sequence). The CDR3 sequence is CASSQEISRANYNEQFF.

This rearrangement joins TRBV19 to TRBJ2-7; TCRdb names TRBD1, which stays unverified in the absence of DNA. Germline CDR1 LNHDA, CDR2 SQIVND (reference sequence). This CDR3 has 12 amino acids. CDR3 sequence reads: CASSARGGEQYF. Full variable domain (rest looked up from reference TRBV19 and TRBJ2-7): DGGITQSPKYLFRKEGQNVTLSCEQNLNHDAMYWYRQDPGQGLRLIYYSQIVNDFQKGDIAEGYSVSREKKESFPLTVTSAQKNPTAFYLCASSARGGEQYFGPGTRLTVT.

The V gene is TRBV27, the J gene TRBJ2-7; the TCRdb call, TRBD2, lacks DNA for checking. This CDR3 has 12 amino acids. CDR1 is MNHEY, CDR2 SMNVEV, per germline (reference sequence). This chain's CDR3 is CATEGRDYEQYF.

This sequence joins TRBV6-5 and TRBJ2-3; TCRdb reports TRBD1, a call that lacks DNA to check it against. Germline CDR1 reads MNHEY; CDR2 reads SVGAGI. The CDR3 sequence is 16 residues long. CDR3 in amino acids: CASSPEGAGGVDTQYF.

The V and J genes are TRBV19 and TRBJ1-4; with no DNA, the TCRdb D assignment of TRBD1 cannot be verified. The CDR3 has 14 residues. Per the germline V gene, CDR1 is LNHDA and CDR2 is SQIVND (reference sequence). This CDR3 reads CASSRDRGNEKLFF.

This sequence joins TRBV20-1 and TRBJ2-1; TCRdb picks TRBD2, but there is no DNA to check that call. This CDR3 comprises 15 residues. Germline CDR1 reads DFQATT; CDR2 reads SNEGSKA (reference sequence). CDR3: CSATSGRSSYNEQFF.

The chain employs TRBV6-2 or TRBV6-3 and TRBJ2-1. CDR1 and CDR2 from the germline V gene are MNHEY and SVGEGT. The CDR3 is 14 amino acids. CDR3: CASRITMGSNEQFF.

The chain couples TRBV7-2 to TRBJ1-5; without DNA, the TCRdb call of TRBD1 cannot be checked. CDR3 size: 15 residues. Germline V gene sequence: CDR1 SGHTA, CDR2 FQGNSA. CDR3 residues: CASSLRGGGDQPQHF.

The gene calls are TRBV12-3 or TRBV12-4 and TRBJ1-3; TCRdb proposes TRBD1, but this gene call is untestable without DNA. The CDR3 runs to 15 residues. CDR3 sequence: CASSRDRGSGNTIYF.

J is TRBJ2-7 and V is TRBV2. CDR1 and CDR2 from the germline V gene are SNHLY and FYNNEI. The CDR3 length is 13 residues. The CDR3 sequence: CASRATQSYEQYF.

The chain carries TRBV15 and TRBJ2-5. The CDR3 spans 16 residues. CDR1 LNHNV and CDR2 YYDKDF come from the germline V gene (reference sequence). The CDR3 sequence is CATSIKLTGYQETQYF.